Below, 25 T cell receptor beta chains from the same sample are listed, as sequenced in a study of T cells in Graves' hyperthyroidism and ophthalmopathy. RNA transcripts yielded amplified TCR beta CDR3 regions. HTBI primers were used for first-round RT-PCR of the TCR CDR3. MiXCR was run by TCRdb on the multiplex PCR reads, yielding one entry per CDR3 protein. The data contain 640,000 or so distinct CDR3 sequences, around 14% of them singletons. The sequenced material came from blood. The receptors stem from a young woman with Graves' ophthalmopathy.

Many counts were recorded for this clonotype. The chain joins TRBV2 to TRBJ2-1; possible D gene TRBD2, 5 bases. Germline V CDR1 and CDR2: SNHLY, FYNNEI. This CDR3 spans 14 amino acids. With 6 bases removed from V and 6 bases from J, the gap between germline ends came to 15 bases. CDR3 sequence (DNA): TGTGCCAGCAGAGAACGGGAACATGGCAATGAGCAGTTCTTC. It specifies CASREREHGNEQFF. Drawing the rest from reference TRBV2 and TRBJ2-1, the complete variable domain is EPEVTQTPSHQVTQMGQEVILRCVPISNHLYFYWYRQILGQKVEFLVSFYNNEISEKSEIFDDQFSVERPDGSNFTLKIRSTKLEDSAMYFCASREREHGNEQFFGPGTRLTVL.

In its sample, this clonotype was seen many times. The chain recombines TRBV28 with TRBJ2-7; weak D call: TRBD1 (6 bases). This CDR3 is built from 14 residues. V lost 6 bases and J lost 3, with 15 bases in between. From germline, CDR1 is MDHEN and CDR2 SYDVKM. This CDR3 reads CASRRTGIGYEQYF. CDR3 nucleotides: TGTGCCAGCAGGAGAACAGGGATTGGCTACGAGCAGTACTTC.

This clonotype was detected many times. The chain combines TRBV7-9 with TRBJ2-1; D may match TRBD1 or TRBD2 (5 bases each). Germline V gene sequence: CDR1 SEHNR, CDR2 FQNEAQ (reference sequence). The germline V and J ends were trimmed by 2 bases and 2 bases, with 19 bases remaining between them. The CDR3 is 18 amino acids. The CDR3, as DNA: TGTGCCAGCAGCTTAATAGGGGACGGATTCTCTACCTACAATGAGCAGTTCTTC. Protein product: CASSLIGDGFSTYNEQFF.

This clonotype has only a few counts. The CDR3 sequence: CASSLILSTSSHWEQFF. Written as DNA, the CDR3 is TGCGCCAGCAGCCTCATCCTCTCGACTAGTTCCCATTGGGAGCAGTTCTTC. J is TRBJ2-1 and V is TRBV4-3, with a possible D match to TRBD2 (6 bases). V lost 4 bases, J lost 10 bases, and 26 bases lay in between. The CDR3 has 17 residues. CDR1 and CDR2 (germline): LGHNA, YSLEER.

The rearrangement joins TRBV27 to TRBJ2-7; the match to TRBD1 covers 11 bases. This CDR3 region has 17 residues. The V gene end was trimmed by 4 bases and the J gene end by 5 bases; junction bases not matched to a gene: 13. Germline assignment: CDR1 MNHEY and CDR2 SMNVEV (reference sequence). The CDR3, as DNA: TGTGCCAGCAGTTCTTATAAAACTGGACAGGGGGCCCACGAGCAGTACTTC. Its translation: CASSSYKTGQGAHEQYF.

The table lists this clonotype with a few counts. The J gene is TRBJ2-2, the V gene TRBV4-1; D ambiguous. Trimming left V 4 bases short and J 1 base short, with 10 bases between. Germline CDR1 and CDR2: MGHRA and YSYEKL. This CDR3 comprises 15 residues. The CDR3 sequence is CASSRGPKNTGELFF. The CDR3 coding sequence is TGCGCCAGCAGCCGAGGACCGAAGAACACCGGGGAGCTGTTTTTT.

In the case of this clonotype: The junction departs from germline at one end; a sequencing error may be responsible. The CDR3 is CASSPLDRQSSLAKNIQYF. The CDR3 DNA sequence: TGCGCCAGCAGCCCACTAGACCGACAGTCAAGTTTAGCCAAAAACATTCAGTACTTC. This chain connects TRBV7-2 to TRBJ2-4, with D perhaps matching TRBD1 or TRBD2 (5 bases each). In germline, CDR1 is SGHTA, CDR2 FQGNSA. This CDR3 region has 19 residues.

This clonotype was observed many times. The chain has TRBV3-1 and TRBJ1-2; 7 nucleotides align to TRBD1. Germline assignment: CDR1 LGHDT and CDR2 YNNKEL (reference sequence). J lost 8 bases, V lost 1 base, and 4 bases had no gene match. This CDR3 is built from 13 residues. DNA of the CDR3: TGTGCCAGCAGCCAAGCACAGGGGAAGGGCTACACCTTC. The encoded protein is CASSQAQGKGYTF.

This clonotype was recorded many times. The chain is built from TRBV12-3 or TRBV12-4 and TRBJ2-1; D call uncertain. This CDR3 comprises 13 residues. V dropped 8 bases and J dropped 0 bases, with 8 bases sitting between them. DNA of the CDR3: TGTGCCAGCTTTCTTGGCTCCTACAATGAGCAGTTCTTC. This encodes CASFLGSYNEQFF.

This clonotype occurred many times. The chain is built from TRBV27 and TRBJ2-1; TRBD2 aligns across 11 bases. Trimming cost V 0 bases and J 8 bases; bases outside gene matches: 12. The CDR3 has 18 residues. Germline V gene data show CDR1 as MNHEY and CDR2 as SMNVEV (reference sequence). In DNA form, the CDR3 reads TGTGCCAGCAGTTTATCTGTAGGTGATAGCGGGAGGGCCCATGAGCAGTTCTTC. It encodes CASSLSVGDSGRAHEQFF.

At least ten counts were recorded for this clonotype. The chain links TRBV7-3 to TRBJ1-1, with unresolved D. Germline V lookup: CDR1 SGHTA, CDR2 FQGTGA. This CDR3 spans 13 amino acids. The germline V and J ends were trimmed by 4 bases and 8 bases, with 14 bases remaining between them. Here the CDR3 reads CASSSLEEREAFF. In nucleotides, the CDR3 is TGTGCCAGCAGCTCGTTAGAAGAGAGAGAAGCTTTCTTT.

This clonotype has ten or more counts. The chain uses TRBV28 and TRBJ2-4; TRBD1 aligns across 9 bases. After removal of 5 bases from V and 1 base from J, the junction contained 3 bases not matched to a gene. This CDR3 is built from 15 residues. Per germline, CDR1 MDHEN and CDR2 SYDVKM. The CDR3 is CASSPGTGAKNIQYF. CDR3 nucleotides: TGTGCCAGCAGTCCTGGGACAGGGGCCAAAAACATTCAGTACTTC.

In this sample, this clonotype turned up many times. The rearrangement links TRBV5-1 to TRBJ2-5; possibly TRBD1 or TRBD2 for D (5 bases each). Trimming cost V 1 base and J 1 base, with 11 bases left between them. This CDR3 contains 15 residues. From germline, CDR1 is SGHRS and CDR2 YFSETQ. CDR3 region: CASSLWGEGQETQYF. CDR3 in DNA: TGCGCCAGCAGCTTGTGGGGCGAGGGCCAAGAGACCCAGTACTTC.

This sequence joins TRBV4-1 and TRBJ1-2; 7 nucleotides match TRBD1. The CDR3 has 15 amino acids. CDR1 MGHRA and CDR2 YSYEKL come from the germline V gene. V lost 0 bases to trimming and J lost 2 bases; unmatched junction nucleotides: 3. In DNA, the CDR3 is TGCGCCAGCAGCCAAGACGACAGGGAAAACTATGGCTACACCTTC. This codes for CASSQDDRENYGYTF.

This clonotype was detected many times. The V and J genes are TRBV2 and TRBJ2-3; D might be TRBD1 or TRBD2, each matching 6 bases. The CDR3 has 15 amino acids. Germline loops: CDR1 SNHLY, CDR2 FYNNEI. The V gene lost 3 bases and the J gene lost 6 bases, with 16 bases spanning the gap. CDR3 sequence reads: CASSDQGTRRDTQYF. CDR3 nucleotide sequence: TGTGCCAGCAGTGACCAGGGGACTCGACGGGATACGCAGTATTTT.

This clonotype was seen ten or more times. The CDR3 DNA reads as TGTGCCAGCAGTCCGGACAGGGGGCCCGGCTCGACCCAGTACTTC. Protein product: CASSPDRGPGSTQYF. The chain uses TRBV28 and TRBJ2-5; 11 bases agree with TRBD1. CDR1 and CDR2 from the germline V gene are MDHEN and SYDVKM. The V segment lost 5 bases and the J segment 7 bases; nucleotides outside the gene matches: 9. The CDR3 spans 15 residues.

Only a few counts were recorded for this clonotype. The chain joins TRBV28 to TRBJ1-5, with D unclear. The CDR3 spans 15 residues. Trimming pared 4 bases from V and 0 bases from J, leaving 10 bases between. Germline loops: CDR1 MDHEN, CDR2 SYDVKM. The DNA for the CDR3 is TGTGCCAGCAGTTCCCCAGGCGATAGCAATCAGCCCCAGCATTTT. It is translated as CASSSPGDSNQPQHF.

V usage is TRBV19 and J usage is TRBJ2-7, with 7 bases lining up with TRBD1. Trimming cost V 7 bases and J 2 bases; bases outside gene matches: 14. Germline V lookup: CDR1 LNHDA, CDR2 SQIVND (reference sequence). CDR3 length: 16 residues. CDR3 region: CASNTIRPGQAYEQYF. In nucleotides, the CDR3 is TGTGCCAGTAACACCATTAGACCCGGACAGGCCTACGAGCAGTACTTC.

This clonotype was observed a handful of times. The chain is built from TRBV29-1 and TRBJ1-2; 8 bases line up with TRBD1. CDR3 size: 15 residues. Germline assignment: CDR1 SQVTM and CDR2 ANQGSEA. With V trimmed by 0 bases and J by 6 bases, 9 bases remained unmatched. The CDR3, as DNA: TGCAGCGTTGAAGACCGGACAGGGTGGGTTAATGGCTACACCTTC. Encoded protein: CSVEDRTGWVNGYTF.

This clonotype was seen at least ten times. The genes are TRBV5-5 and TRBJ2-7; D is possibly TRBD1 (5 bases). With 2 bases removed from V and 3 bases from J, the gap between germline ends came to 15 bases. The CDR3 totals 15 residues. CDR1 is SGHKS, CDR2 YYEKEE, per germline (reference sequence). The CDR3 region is CASSFSTNGHYEQYF. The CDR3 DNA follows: TGTGCCAGCAGCTTTTCCACGAATGGACACTACGAGCAGTACTTC.

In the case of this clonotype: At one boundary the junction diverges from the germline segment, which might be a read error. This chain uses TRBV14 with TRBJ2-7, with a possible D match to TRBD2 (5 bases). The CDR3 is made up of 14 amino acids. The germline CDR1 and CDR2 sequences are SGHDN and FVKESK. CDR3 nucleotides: TGTGCCAGCAACCAAGTTCTCTCGGGGTACGAGCAGTACTTC. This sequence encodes CASNQVLSGYEQYF.

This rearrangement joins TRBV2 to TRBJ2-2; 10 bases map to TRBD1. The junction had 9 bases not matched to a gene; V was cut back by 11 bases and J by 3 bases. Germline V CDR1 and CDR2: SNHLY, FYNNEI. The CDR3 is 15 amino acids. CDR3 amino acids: CAQHRGQGYTGELFF. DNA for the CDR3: TGTGCCCAGCACAGGGGACAGGGGTACACCGGGGAGCTGTTTTTT. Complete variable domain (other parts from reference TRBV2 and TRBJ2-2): EPEVTQTPSHQVTQMGQEVILRCVPISNHLYFYWYRQILGQKVEFLVSFYNNEISEKSEIFDDQFSVERPDGSNFTLKIRSTKLEDSAMYFCAQHRGQGYTGELFFGEGSRLTVL.

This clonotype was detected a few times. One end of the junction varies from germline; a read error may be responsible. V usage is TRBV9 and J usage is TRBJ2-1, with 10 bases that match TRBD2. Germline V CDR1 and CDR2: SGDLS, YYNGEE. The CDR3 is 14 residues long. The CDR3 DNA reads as TGCGCCAGCGGCACTCTAGCGGGAGTTAATGAGCAGTTCTTC. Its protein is CASGTLAGVNEQFF.

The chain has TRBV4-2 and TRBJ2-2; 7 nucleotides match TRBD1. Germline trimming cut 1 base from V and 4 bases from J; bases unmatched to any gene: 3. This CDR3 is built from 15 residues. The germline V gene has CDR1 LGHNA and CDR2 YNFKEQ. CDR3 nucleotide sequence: TGTGCCAGCAGCCAAGCACAGGGGATCACCGGGGAGCTGTTTTTT. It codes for CASSQAQGITGELFF.

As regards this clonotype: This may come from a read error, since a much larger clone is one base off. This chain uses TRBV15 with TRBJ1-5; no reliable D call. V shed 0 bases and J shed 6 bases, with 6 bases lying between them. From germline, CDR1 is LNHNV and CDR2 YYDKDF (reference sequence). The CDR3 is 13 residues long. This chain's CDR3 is CATSRETSQPQHF. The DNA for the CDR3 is TGTGCCACCAGCAGAGAAACCAGTCAGCCCCAGCATTTT.